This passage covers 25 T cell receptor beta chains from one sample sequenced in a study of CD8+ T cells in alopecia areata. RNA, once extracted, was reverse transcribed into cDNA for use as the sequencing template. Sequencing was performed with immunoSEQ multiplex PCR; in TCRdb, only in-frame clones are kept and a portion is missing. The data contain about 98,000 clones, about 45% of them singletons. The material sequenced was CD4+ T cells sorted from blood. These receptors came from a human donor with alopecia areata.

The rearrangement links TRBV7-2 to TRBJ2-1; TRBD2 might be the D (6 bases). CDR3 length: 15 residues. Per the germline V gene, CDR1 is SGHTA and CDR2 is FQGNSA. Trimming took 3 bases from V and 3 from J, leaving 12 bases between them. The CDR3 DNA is TGTGCCAGCAGCTTCGGCCGGGGGAACTACAATGAGCAGTTCTTC. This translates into CASSFGRGNYNEQFF.

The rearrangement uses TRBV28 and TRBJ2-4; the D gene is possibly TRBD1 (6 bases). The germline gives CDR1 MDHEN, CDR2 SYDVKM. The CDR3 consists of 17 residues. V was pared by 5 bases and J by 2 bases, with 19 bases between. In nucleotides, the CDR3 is TGTGCCAGCAGTCCATTTCGGACAGCCGGATCCAAAAACATTCAGTACTTC. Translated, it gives CASSPFRTAGSKNIQYF.

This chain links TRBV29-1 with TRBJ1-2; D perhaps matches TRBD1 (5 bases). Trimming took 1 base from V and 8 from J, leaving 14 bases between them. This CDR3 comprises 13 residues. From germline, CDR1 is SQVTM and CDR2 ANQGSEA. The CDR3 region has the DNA TGCAGCGTTGAAGGGGGGTCCGACGAGGGCTACACCTTC. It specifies CSVEGGSDEGYTF.

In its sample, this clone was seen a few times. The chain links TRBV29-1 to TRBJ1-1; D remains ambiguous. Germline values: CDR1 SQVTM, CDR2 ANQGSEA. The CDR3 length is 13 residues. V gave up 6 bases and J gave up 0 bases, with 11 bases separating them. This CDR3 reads CSVRVSMNTEAFF. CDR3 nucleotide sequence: TGCAGCGTGAGGGTTTCCATGAACACTGAAGCTTTCTTT.

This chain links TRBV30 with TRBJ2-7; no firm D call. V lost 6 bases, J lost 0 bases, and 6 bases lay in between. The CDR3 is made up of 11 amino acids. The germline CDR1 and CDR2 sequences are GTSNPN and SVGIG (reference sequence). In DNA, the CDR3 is TGTGCCTGTGGGATCTCCTACGAGCAGTACTTC. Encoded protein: CACGISYEQYF.

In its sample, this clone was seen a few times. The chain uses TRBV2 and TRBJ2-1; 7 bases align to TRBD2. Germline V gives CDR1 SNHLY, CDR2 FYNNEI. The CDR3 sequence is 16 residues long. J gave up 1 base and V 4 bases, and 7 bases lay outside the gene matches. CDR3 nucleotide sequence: TGTGCCAGCAGTGCCCTCGGGAGGCGGTCCTACAATGAGCAGTTCTTC. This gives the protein CASSALGRRSYNEQFF.

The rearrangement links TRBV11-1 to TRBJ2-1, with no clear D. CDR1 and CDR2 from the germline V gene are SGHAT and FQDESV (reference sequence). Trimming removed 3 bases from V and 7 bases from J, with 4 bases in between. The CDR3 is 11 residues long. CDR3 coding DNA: TGTGCCAGCAGCTTGAGAAATGAGCAGTTCTTC. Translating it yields CASSLRNEQFF. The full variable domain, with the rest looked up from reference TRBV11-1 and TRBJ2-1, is EAEVAQSPRYKITEKSQAVAFWCDPISGHATLYWYRQILGQGPELLVQFQDESVVDDSQLPKDRFSAERLKGVDSTLKIQPAELGDSAMYLCASSLRNEQFFGPGTRLTVL.

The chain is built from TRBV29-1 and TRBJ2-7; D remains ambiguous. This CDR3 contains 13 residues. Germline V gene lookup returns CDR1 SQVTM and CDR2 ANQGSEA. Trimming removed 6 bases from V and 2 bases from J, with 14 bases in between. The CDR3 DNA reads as TGCAGCGTGGAGAAGGTGCAGACCTACGAGCAGTACTTC. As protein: CSVEKVQTYEQYF.

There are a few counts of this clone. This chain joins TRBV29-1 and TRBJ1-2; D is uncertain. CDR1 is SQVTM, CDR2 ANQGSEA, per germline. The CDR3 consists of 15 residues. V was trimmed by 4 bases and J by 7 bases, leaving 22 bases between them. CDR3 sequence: CSVVLSVGGVTGYTF. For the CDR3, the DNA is TGCAGCGTTGTGTTAAGTGTAGGCGGAGTGACTGGCTACACCTTC.

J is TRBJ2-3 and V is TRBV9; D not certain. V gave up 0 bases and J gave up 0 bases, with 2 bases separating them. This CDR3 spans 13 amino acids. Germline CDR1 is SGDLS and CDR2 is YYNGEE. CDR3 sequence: CASSVGSTDTQYF. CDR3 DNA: TGTGCCAGCAGCGTAGGTAGCACAGATACGCAGTATTTT. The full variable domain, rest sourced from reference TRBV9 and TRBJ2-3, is DSGVTQTPKHLITATGQRVTLRCSPRSGDLSVYWYQQSLDQGLQFLIQYYNGEERAKGNILERFSAQQFPDLHSELNLSSLELGDSALYFCASSVGSTDTQYFGPGTRLTVL.

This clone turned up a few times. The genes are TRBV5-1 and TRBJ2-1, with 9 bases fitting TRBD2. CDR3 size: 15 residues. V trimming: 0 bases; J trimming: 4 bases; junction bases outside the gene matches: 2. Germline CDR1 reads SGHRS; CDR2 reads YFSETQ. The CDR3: CASSLALAGYNEQFF. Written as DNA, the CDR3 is TGCGCCAGCAGCTTGGCCCTAGCGGGATACAATGAGCAGTTCTTC.

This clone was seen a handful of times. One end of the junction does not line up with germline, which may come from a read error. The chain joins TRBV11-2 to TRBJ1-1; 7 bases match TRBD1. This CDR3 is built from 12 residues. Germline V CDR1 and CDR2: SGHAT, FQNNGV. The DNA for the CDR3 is TGTGCCAGCAGCTTAGTCGAGGGGGCGAGCACTTTT. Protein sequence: CASSLVEGASTF.

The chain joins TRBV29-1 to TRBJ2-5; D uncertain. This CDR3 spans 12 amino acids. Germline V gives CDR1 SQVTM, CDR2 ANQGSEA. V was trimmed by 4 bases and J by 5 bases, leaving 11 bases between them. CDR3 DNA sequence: TGCAGCGTTGCCCGAGTGGGGGAGACCCAGTACTTC. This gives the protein CSVARVGETQYF.

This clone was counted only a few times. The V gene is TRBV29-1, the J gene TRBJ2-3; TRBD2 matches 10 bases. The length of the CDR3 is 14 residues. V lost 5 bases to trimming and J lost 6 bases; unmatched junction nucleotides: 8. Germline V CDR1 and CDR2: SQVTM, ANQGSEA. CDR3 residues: CSVNPAGGVDTQYF. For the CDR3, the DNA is TGCAGCGTTAACCCAGCGGGAGGGGTGGATACGCAGTATTTT.

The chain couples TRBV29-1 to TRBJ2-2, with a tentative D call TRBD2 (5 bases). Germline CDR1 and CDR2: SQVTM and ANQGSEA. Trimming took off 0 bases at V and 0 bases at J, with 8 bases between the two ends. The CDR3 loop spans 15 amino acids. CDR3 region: CSVEDEGSNTGELFF. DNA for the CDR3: TGCAGCGTTGAAGATGAGGGCTCGAACACCGGGGAGCTGTTTTTT.

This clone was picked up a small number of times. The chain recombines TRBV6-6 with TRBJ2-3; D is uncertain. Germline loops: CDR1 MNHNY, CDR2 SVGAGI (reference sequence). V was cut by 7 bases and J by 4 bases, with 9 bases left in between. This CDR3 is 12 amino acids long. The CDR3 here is CASTRSPDTQYF. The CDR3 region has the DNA TGTGCCAGCACCAGGTCTCCAGATACGCAGTATTTT.

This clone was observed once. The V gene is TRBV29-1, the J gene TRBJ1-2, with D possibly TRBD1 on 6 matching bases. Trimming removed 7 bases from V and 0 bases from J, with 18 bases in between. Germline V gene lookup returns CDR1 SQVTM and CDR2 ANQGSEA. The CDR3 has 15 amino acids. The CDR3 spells CSAIETGLANYGYTF. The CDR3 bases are TGCAGCGCCATAGAGACAGGATTAGCTAACTATGGCTACACCTTC.

CDR3 residues: CASSPPPGEQYF. Written as DNA, the CDR3 is TGTGCCAGCAGCCCTCCCCCTGGGGAGCAGTACTTC. The J gene is TRBJ2-7, the V gene TRBV7-2; D unclear. CDR3 size: 12 residues. Germline V CDR1 and CDR2: SGHTA, FQGNSA. V lost 5 bases, J lost 7 bases, and 12 bases lay in between.

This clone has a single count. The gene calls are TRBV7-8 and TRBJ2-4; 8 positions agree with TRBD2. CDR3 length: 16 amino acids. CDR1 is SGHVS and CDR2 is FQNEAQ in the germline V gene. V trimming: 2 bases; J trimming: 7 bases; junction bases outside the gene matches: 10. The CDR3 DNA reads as TGTGCCAGCAGCTTAATAAGAGCGGGAGTGGGTAACATTCAGTACTTC. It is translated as CASSLIRAGVGNIQYF.

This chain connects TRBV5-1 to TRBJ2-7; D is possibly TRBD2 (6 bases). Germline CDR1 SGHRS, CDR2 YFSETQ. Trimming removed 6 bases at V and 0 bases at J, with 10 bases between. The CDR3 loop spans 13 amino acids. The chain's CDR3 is CASTGGASYEQYF. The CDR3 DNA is TGCGCCAGCACGGGCGGGGCCTCCTACGAGCAGTACTTC.

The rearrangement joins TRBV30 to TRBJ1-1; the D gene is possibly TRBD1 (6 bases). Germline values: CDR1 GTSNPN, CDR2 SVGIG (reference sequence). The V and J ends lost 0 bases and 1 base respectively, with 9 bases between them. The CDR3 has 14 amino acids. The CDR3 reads CAWSVRQANTEAFF. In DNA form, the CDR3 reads TGTGCCTGGAGTGTAAGACAGGCGAACACTGAAGCTTTCTTT.

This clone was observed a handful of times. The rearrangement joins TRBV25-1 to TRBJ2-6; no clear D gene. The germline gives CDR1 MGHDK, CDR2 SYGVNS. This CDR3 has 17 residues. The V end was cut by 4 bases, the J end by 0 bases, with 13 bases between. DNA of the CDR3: TGTGCCAGCAGTGTCGAGACTGGTAGCTCTGGGGCCAACGTCCTGACTTTC. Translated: CASSVETGSSGANVLTF.

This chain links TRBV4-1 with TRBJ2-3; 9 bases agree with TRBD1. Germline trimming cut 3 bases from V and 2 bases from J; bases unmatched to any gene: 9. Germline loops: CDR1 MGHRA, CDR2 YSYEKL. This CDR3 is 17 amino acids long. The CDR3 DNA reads TGCGCCAGCAGCCATCGACAGGGGGAACCCACCACAGATACGCAGTATTTT. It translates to CASSHRQGEPTTDTQYF.

CDR3 DNA: TGTGCCAGCAGCTCGCAATACGAGCAGTACTTC. Translating gives CASSSQYEQYF. The chain employs TRBV11-3 and TRBJ2-7; no firm D call. V was pared by 4 bases and J by 4 bases, with 5 bases between. The CDR3 consists of 11 residues. Per the germline V gene, CDR1 is SGHNT and CDR2 is YENEEA.

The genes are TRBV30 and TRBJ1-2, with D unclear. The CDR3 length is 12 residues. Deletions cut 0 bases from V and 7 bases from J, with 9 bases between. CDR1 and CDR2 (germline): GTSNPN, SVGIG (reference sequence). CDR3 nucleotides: TGTGCCTGGAGTGTAGGGCCCGGTGGCTACACCTTC. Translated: CAWSVGPGGYTF.